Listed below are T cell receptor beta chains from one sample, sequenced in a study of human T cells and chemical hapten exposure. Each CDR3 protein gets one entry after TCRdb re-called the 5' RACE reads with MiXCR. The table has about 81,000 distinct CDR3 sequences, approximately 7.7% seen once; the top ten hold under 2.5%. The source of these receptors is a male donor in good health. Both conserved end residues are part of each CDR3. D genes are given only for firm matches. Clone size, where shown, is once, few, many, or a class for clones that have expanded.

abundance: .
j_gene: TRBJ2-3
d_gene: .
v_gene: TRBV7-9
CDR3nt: TGTGCCAGCAGCTTAAGAGGGGTGGAGGATACGCAGTATTTT
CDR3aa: CASSLRGVEDTQYF

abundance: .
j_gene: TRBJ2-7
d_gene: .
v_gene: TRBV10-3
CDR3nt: TGTGCCATCAGTGAGTCTACGGGAGTCGAGCAGTACTTC
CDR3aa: CAISESTGVEQYF

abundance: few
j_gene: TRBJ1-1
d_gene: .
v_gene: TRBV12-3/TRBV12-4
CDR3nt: TGTGCCAGCGGGTCCACAGGAGGGAGGACTGAAGCTTTCTTT
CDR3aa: CASGSTGGRTEAFF

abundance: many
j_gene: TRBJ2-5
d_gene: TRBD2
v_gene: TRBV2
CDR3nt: TGTGCCAGCACCCATCCACTAGCGGAAATCCAAGAGACCCAGTACTTC
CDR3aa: CASTHPLAEIQETQYF

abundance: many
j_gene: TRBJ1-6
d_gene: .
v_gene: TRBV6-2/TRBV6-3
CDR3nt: TGTGCCAGCAGTTTGGGCAGGACTAATTCACCCCTCCACTTT
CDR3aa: CASSLGRTNSPLHF

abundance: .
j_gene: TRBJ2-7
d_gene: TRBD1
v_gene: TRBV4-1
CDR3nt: TGCGCCAGCAGCCTCCATTACGCGGGACAGGGGAACTACGAGCAGTACTTC
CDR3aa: CASSLHYAGQGNYEQYF

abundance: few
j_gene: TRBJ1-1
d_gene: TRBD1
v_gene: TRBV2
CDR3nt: TGTGCCAGCAGTGACTCCGGGACAGGGGTCGGGGTGAACACTGAAGCTTTCTTT
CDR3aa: CASSDSGTGVGVNTEAFF

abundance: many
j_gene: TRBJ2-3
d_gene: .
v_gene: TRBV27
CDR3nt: TGTGCCAGCAGTTCGTCTTGGGACAGCACAGATACGCAGTATTTT
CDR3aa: CASSSSWDSTDTQYF

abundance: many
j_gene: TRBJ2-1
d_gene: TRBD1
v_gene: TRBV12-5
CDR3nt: TGTGCTAGTGGTTTGGGGACAGGGAACCCCCACTACAATGAGCAGTTCTTC
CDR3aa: CASGLGTGNPHYNEQFF

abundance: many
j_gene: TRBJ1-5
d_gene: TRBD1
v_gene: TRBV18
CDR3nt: TGTGCCAGCTCACCACCGGACAGGGTACCCAATCAGCCCCAGCATTTT
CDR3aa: CASSPPDRVPNQPQHF

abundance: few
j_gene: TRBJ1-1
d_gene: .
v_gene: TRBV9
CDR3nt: TGTGCCAGCAGCGTAAGAGACATGAACACTGAAGCTTTCTTT
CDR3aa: CASSVRDMNTEAFF

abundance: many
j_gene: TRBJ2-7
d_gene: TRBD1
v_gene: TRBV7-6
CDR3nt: TGTGCCAGCAGCTTAGGGCAGGGGGTCTCCTACGAGCAGTACTTC
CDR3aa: CASSLGQGVSYEQYF

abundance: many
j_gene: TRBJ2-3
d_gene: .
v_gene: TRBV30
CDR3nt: TGTGCCTGGAGTGGGGCAGATACGCAGTATTTT
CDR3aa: CAWSGADTQYF